The entry below gives a single TCR beta chain sequence along with its context. How the authors handled the data: It was from reference gene primer amplification that nucleated cell counts were estimated. Clones were sequenced by immunoSEQ multiplex PCR, and TCRdb holds only the in-frame ones, with some missing. The DNA gave D and trimming, while V, J and clone size come from that table. Among around 67,000 clones, around 86% were seen once, and the ten largest hold roughly 5.6%. The sample originates from a study of blood T cell repertoires in COVID-19. The TCR was taken from a man aged 45 to 65 with active COVID-19. Sample: peripheral blood.

The CDR3 region has the DNA TGTGCCACCAGTGATTGGAGGAATAATGAAAAACTGTTTTTT. This translates into CATSDWRNNEKLFF. The V and J genes are TRBV24-1 and TRBJ1-4; D not certain. The CDR3 covers 14 residues. V was cut by 2 bases and J by 4 bases, with 7 bases left in between. The germline V gene has CDR1 KGHDR and CDR2 SFDVKD.